This TCR beta chain was recorded in a study of OX40 agonist ivuxolimab in advanced cancers. The method was immunoSEQ multiplex PCR; TCRdb's version includes in-frame clones alone and lacks a portion of them. The data contain tens of thousands of clones, approximately 90% of them seen just once; the ten biggest clones take up roughly 12%. The TCR comes from an adult with an advanced solid tumor such as melanoma, head and neck, liver or kidney cancer. Sequenced here: CD4+ or CD8+ T cells sorted from blood, sampled in a trial of the OX40 agonist ivuxolimab.

The DNA of the CDR3 is TGCGCCAGCAGCTCCGGGGGGGCCCTTGCCGGGGAGCTGTTTTTT. It is translated as CASSSGGALAGELFF. The chain employs TRBV5-1 and TRBJ2-2, with TRBD2 matching 8 bases. The CDR3 spans 15 residues. CDR1 is SGHRS, CDR2 YFSETQ, per germline. The ends lost 3 bases at V and 6 bases at J; junction bases unmatched: 7.